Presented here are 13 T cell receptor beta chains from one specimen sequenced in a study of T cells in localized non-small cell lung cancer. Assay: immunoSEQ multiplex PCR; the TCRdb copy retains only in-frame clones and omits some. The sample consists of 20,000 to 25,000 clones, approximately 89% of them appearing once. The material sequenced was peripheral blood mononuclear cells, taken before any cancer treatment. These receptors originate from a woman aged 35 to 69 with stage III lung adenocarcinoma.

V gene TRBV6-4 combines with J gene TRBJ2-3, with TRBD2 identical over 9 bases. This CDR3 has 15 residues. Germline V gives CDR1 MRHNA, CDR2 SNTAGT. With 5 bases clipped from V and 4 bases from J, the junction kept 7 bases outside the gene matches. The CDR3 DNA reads TGTGCCAGCAGTAGGGCGGGAGGGCCCGCAGATACGCAGTATTTT. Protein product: CASSRAGGPADTQYF.

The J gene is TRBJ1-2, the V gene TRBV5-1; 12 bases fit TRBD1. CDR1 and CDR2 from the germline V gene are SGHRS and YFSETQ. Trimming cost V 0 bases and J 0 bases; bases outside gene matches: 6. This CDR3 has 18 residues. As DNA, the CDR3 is TGCGCCAGCAGCTTGGGGTCCGGGACAGGGGGCTCTAACTATGGCTACACCTTC. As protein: CASSLGSGTGGSNYGYTF.

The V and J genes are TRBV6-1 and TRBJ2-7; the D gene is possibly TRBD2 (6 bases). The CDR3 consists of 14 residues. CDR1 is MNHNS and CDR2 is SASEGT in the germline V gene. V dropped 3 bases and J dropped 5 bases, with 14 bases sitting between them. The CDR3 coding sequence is TGTGCCAGCAGTGACTTACCGGGGGTCGACGAGCAGTACTTC. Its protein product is CASSDLPGVDEQYF.

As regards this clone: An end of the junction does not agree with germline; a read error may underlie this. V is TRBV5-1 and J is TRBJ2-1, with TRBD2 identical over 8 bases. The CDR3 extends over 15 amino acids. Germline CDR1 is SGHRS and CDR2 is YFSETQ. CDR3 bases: TGCGCCAGCAGTTATACTAGCGGCTCCCACAATGAGCAGTTCTTC. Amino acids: CASSYTSGSHNEQFF.

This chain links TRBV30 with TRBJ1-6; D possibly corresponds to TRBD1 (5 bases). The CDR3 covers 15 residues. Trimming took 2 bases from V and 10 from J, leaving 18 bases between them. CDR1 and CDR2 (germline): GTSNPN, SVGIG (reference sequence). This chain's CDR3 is CAWSFDVQGGSPLHF. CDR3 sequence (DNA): TGTGCCTGGAGTTTCGATGTTCAGGGAGGATCACCCCTCCACTTT. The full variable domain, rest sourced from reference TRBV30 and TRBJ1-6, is SQTIHQWPATLVQPVGSPLSLECTVEGTSNPNLYWYRQAAGRGLQLLFYSVGIGQISSEVPQNLSASRPQDRQFILSSKKLLLSDSGFYLCAWSFDVQGGSPLHFGNGTRLTVT.

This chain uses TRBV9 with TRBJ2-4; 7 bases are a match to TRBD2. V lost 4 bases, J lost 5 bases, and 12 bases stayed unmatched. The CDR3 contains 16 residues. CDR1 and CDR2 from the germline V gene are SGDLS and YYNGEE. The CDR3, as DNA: TGTGCCAGCAGCACCGGGACTACCCGGGGGGAAAACATTCAGTACTTC. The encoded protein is CASSTGTTRGENIQYF.

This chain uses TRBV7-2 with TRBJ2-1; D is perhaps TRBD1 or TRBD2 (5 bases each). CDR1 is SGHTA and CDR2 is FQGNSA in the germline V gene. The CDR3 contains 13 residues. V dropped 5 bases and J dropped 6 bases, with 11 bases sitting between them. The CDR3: CASSPQRGNEQFF. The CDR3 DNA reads TGTGCCAGCAGCCCCCAGAGGGGCAATGAGCAGTTCTTC.

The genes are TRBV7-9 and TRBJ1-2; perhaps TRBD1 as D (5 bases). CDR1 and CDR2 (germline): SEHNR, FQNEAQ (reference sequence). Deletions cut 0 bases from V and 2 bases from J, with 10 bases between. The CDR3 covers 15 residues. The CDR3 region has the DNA TGTGCCAGCAGCTTAGCGTTTGGGGGGAACTATGGCTACACCTTC. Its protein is CASSLAFGGNYGYTF.

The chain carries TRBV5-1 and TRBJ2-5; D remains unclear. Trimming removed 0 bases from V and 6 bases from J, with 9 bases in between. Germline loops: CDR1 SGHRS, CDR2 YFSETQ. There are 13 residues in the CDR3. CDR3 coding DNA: TGCGCCAGCAGCTTGGAGGAGCGACAGACCCAGTACTTC. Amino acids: CASSLEERQTQYF.

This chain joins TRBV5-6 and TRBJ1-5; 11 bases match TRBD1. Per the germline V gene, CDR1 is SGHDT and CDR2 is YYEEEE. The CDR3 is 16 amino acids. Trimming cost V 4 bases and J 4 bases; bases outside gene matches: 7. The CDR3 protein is CASSMGTGGSNQPQHF. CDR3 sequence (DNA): TGTGCCAGCAGCATGGGGACAGGGGGGTCGAATCAGCCCCAGCATTTT.

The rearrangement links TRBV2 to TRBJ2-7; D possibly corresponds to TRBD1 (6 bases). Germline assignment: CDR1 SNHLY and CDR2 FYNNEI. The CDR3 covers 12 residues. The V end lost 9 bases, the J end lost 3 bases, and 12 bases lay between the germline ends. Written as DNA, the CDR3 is TGTGCCAGACAGGGTACCAACTACGAGCAGTACTTC. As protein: CARQGTNYEQYF.

The CDR3 is CAWSIGAGQPQHF. In DNA form, the CDR3 reads TGTGCCTGGAGTATCGGGGCTGGGCAGCCCCAGCATTTT. This chain joins TRBV30 and TRBJ1-5; a possible D gene is TRBD1 (5 bases). The CDR3 sequence is 13 residues long. The germline V gene encodes CDR1 GTSNPN and CDR2 SVGIG (reference sequence). V lost 2 bases, J lost 7 bases, and 12 bases lay in between.

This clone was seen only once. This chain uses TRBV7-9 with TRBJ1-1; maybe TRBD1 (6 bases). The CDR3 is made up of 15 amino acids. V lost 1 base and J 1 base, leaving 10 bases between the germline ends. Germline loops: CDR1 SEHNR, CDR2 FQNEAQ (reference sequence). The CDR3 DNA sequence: TGTGCCAGCAGCTTAGGGGGGCTACGGAACACTGAAGCTTTCTTT. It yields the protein CASSLGGLRNTEAFF. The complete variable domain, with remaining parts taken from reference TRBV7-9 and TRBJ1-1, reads DTGVSQNPRHKITKRGQNVTFRCDPISEHNRLYWYRQTLGQGPEFLTYFQNEAQLEKSRLLSDRFSAERPKGSFSTLEIQRTEQGDSAMYLCASSLGGLRNTEAFFGQGTRLTVV.